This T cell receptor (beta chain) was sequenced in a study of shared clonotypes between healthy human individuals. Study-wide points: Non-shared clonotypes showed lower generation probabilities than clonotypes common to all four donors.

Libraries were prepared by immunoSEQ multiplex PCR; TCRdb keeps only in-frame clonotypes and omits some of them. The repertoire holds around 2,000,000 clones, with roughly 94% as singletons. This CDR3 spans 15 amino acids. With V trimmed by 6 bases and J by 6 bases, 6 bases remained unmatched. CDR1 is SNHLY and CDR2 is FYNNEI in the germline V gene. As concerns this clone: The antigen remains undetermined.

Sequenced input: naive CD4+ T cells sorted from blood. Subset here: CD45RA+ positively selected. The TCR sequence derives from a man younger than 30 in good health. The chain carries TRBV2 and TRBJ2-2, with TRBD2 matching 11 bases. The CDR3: CASRRTSGLSGELFF. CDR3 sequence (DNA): TGTGCCAGCAGACGGACTAGCGGGCTCTCCGGGGAGCTGTTTTTT.